Listed here are 25 T cell receptor beta chains from one sample, sequenced in a study of neurological immune-mediated disorders. TCRdb analysed the 5' RACE reads with MiXCR anew, one entry per CDR3 protein. The sample consists of over 35,000 distinct CDR3 sequences, 2% to 2.5% of them appearing once. Sequenced input: PBMCs. These receptors were collected from a man in his fifties with multiple sclerosis.

This clonotype was counted many times. V usage is TRBV12-3 or TRBV12-4 and J usage is TRBJ2-3; weak D call: TRBD1 (5 bases). This CDR3 is 12 amino acids long. CDR3 loop: CATAGYTDTQYF. The CDR3 region has the DNA TGTGCGACGGCAGGGTACACAGATACGCAGTATTTT.

This clonotype was seen repeatedly, ten times or more. The chain joins TRBV14 to TRBJ2-5; 10 bases are shared with TRBD1. V trimming: 6 bases; J trimming: 1 base; junction bases outside the gene matches: 5. CDR3 length equals 15 residues. Per germline, CDR1 SGHDN and CDR2 FVKESK. CDR3 DNA: TGTGCCAGCAGTCCAAGGACAGGGGGCCAAGAGACCCAGTACTTC. This codes for CASSPRTGGQETQYF. Based on the CDR3 plus reference TRBV14 and TRBJ2-5, the full variable domain is EAGVTQFPSHSVIEKGQTVTLRCDPISGHDNLYWYRRVMGKEIKFLLHFVKESKQDESGMPNNRFLAERTGGTYSTLKVQPAELEDSGVYFCASSPRTGGQETQYFGPGTRLLVL.

This clonotype was picked up many times. The chain is built from TRBV29-1 and TRBJ2-5; maybe TRBD2 (6 bases). The CDR3 sequence is 15 residues long. V lost 4 bases to trimming and J lost 4 bases, with 19 bases between them. CDR1 and CDR2 (germline): SQVTM, ANQGSEA. Here the CDR3 DNA reads TGCAGCGTTGTGACCCCGGCGGGACGGAGAGAGACCCAGTACTTC. Its translation: CSVVTPAGRRETQYF.

This clonotype was recorded at least ten times. J is TRBJ1-1 and V is TRBV3-1; the match to TRBD1 covers 7 bases. V lost 0 bases and J lost 6; bases outside the gene matches: 4. The CDR3 consists of 14 residues. Germline V lookup: CDR1 LGHDT, CDR2 YNNKEL (reference sequence). The CDR3 DNA reads TGTGCCAGCAGCCAAGATCATACAGGGGCTGAAGCTTTCTTT. Translation: CASSQDHTGAEAFF.

This clonotype was counted at least ten times. This sequence joins TRBV15 and TRBJ2-1; D is undetermined. Trimming shortened V by 0 bases and J by 10 bases, and 10 bases separated the two germline ends. Germline V gene sequence: CDR1 LNHNV, CDR2 YYDKDF (reference sequence). The CDR3 is 13 residues long. The CDR3 loop reads CATSREPFGEQFF. In nucleotides, the CDR3 is TGTGCCACCAGCAGAGAGCCCTTTGGGGAGCAGTTCTTC.

This clonotype came up many times. The chain is built from TRBV5-1 and TRBJ2-7, with D perhaps matching TRBD2 (5 bases). Trimming cost V 0 bases and J 9 bases, with 19 bases left between them. Germline V gives CDR1 SGHRS, CDR2 YFSETQ. The CDR3 runs 15 residues. The DNA for the CDR3 is TGCGCCAGCAGCTTGGACGTGGAGGACCCCGGCGGGCAGTACTTC. Its protein is CASSLDVEDPGGQYF.

At least ten counts were recorded for this clonotype. V is TRBV6-5 and J is TRBJ1-2; D perhaps matches TRBD1 (5 bases). V lost 2 bases, J lost 5 bases, and 12 bases lay in between. CDR1 is MNHEY, CDR2 SVGAGI, per germline. The CDR3 loop spans 14 amino acids. This CDR3 reads CASSYRQGGYGYTF. Written as DNA, the CDR3 is TGTGCCAGCAGTTACAGGCAGGGAGGATATGGCTACACCTTC.

This clonotype was seen many times. The J gene is TRBJ1-2, the V gene TRBV20-1; 12 bases map to TRBD1. Germline trimming cut 6 bases from V and 3 bases from J; bases unmatched to any gene: 17. Germline loops: CDR1 DFQATT, CDR2 SNEGSKA (reference sequence). The length of the CDR3 is 18 residues. The CDR3 protein is CSALPVPGQGARDYGYTF. The CDR3 DNA reads as TGCAGTGCCTTACCTGTCCCGGGACAGGGGGCGCGGGACTATGGCTACACCTTC.

This clonotype has a count of ten or more. V usage is TRBV3-1 and J usage is TRBJ2-2; a weak D match, TRBD2 (5 bases). The germline V gene encodes CDR1 LGHDT and CDR2 YNNKEL (reference sequence). The CDR3 is 16 residues long. Trimming pared 6 bases from V and 2 bases from J, leaving 16 bases between. This CDR3 reads CASRARASINTGELFF. As DNA, the CDR3 is TGTGCCAGCAGGGCGAGGGCCTCCATTAACACCGGGGAGCTGTTTTTT.

This clonotype was counted at least ten times. The chain joins TRBV3-1 to TRBJ2-2, with D uncertain. Germline lookup yields CDR1 LGHDT and CDR2 YNNKEL (reference sequence). The length of the CDR3 is 14 residues. V lost 3 bases, J lost 6 bases, and 11 bases lay in between. In DNA form, the CDR3 reads TGTGCCAGCAGCCACACGGACGTGTCCGGGGAGCTGTTTTTT. Its protein is CASSHTDVSGELFF.

The sample holds many counts of this clonotype. J is TRBJ1-5 and V is TRBV12-3 or TRBV12-4; D is possibly TRBD1 (5 bases). This CDR3 is 15 amino acids long. With 5 bases removed from V and 2 bases from J, the gap between germline ends came to 13 bases. The CDR3 nucleotides are TGTGCCAGCAGTCGGGGTTCGGGGGGCAATCAGCCCCAGCATTTT. This sequence encodes CASSRGSGGNQPQHF.

This clonotype appeared many times. V and J are TRBV27 and TRBJ2-2; possibly TRBD1 or TRBD2 for D (5 bases each). The V gene's germline CDR1 is MNHEY and CDR2 SMNVEV (reference sequence). Deletions cut 6 bases from V and 6 bases from J, with 17 bases between. The CDR3 extends over 15 amino acids. CDR3 nucleotide sequence: TGTGCCAGCAGCCTATCCGGGGCCTTGCCCGGGGAGCTGTTTTTT. It encodes CASSLSGALPGELFF.

There are many counts of this clonotype. This chain connects TRBV6-2 or TRBV6-3 to TRBJ1-1, with TRBD1 as a possible D gene (5 bases). V lost 2 bases and J 5 bases, leaving 12 bases between the germline ends. The CDR3 runs to 14 residues. The germline V gene has CDR1 MNHEY and CDR2 SVGEGT. The DNA of the CDR3 is TGTGCCAGCAGTTACGACAGACCAGGGACTGAAGCTTTCTTT. It encodes CASSYDRPGTEAFF.

This clonotype was recorded many times. The gene calls are TRBV6-2 or TRBV6-3 and TRBJ1-1; D is perhaps TRBD1 (6 bases). The germline gives CDR1 MNHEY, CDR2 SVGEGT. V dropped 6 bases and J dropped 3 bases, with 14 bases sitting between them. This CDR3 region has 14 residues. The CDR3 bases are TGTGCCAGCAGAAACAGGGACACCCACACTGAAGCTTTCTTT. This encodes CASRNRDTHTEAFF.

This clonotype was found many times. V usage is TRBV6-6 and J usage is TRBJ2-7; 12 bases are shared with TRBD1. Unmatched junction bases numbered 4, after V lost 5 bases and J lost 5 bases. The CDR3 has 14 amino acids. The V gene's germline CDR1 is MNHNY and CDR2 SVGAGI (reference sequence). The CDR3 protein is CASSGTGGVHEQYF. CDR3 DNA sequence: TGTGCCAGCAGTGGGACAGGGGGCGTTCACGAGCAGTACTTC.

This clonotype was seen at least ten times. This rearrangement joins TRBV20-1 to TRBJ2-3; 7 bases are shared with TRBD1. With V trimmed by 4 bases and J by 0 bases, 1 base remained unmatched. CDR3 length: 13 residues. Germline values: CDR1 DFQATT, CDR2 SNEGSKA (reference sequence). The CDR3 DNA reads as TGCAGTGCTAACAGGGGTAGCACAGATACGCAGTATTTT. This sequence encodes CSANRGSTDTQYF.

This clonotype occurred many times. V gene TRBV20-1 combines with J gene TRBJ1-5, with a possible D match to TRBD1 (6 bases). This CDR3 contains 15 residues. Trimming stripped 0 bases from V and 3 bases from J, with 12 bases between. Germline CDR1 and CDR2: DFQATT and SNEGSKA (reference sequence). CDR3 amino acids: CSARDRGPDNQPQHF. In DNA, the CDR3 is TGCAGTGCTAGAGATCGGGGGCCAGACAATCAGCCCCAGCATTTT.

This clonotype was seen ten or more times. The genes are TRBV24-1 and TRBJ1-2, with D hard to call. Trimming pared 11 bases from V and 8 bases from J, leaving 20 bases between. The CDR3 runs 13 residues. The germline CDR1 and CDR2 sequences are KGHDR and SFDVKD. In nucleotides, the CDR3 is TGTGCCATCGAAATTCGCGAGGGAGAAGGCTACACCTTC. This encodes CAIEIREGEGYTF.

This clonotype was seen ten or more times. This chain joins TRBV7-9 and TRBJ1-6; D is undetermined. The ends were cut back, 5 bases at V and 7 bases at J, with 9 bases in the middle. Germline-derived CDR1 and CDR2 are SEHNR and FQNEAQ (reference sequence). The CDR3 extends over 13 amino acids. CDR3 in amino acids: CASSPSGNSPLHF. DNA of the CDR3: TGTGCCAGCAGCCCCTCGGGGAATTCACCCCTCCACTTT.

This clonotype was recorded only once. This may be a read error, as it is one base from a much larger clone. V gene TRBV12-3 or TRBV12-4 combines with J gene TRBJ2-2, with D tentatively TRBD1 (5 bases). The CDR3 contains 13 residues. CDR3 nucleotide sequence: TGTACCAGCAGGCCGGGCGACAGCGGGGAGCTGTTTTTT. This gives the protein CTSRPGDSGELFF.

This clonotype was counted ten times or more. The genes are TRBV20-1 and TRBJ2-7, with 8 bases lining up with TRBD1. Trimming at V came to 4 bases and at J to 1 base, leaving 3 bases not matched to a gene. Germline CDR1 is DFQATT and CDR2 is SNEGSKA (reference sequence). The CDR3 contains 13 residues. CDR3 sequence (DNA): TGCAGTGCTACCCGGACAGGGTCCTACGAGCAGTACTTC. Translation gives CSATRTGSYEQYF.

This clonotype has at least ten counts. The V gene is TRBV5-1, the J gene TRBJ1-2; no clear D. Germline CDR1 reads SGHRS; CDR2 reads YFSETQ. V lost 0 bases to trimming and J lost 14 bases, with 14 bases between them. The CDR3 extends over 12 amino acids. CDR3 DNA: TGCGCCAGCAGCTTGGTACAGCCCCCTGGGACCTTC. Protein sequence: CASSLVQPPGTF.

This chain connects TRBV19 to TRBJ2-5; possibly TRBD2 for D (7 bases). CDR3 length equals 13 residues. Trimming pared 6 bases from V and 5 bases from J, leaving 13 bases between. Looked up from germline, CDR1 is LNHDA and CDR2 is SQIVND (reference sequence). The CDR3, as DNA: TGTGCCAGTAGATCACGGGGGGCCGAGACCCAGTACTTC. It codes for CASRSRGAETQYF.

The sample holds many counts of this clonotype. The genes are TRBV20-1 and TRBJ1-2; D ambiguous. The CDR3 spans 14 residues. Germline V lookup: CDR1 DFQATT, CDR2 SNEGSKA (reference sequence). Trimming left V 2 bases short and J 3 bases short, with 13 bases between. CDR3 in amino acids: CSARLAGRDYGYTF. The CDR3 region has the DNA TGCAGTGCTAGACTTGCGGGTCGTGACTATGGCTACACCTTC.

This clonotype came up many times. This sequence joins TRBV5-5 and TRBJ1-5, with TRBD1 identical over 7 bases. The germline V gene encodes CDR1 SGHKS and CDR2 YYEKEE (reference sequence). The CDR3 spans 15 residues. Trimming removed 2 bases from V and 7 bases from J; junction bases left unmatched: 9. As DNA, the CDR3 is TGTGCCAGCAGCTTCGAGGGAGGGGGCGAACAGCCCCAGCATTTT. Protein product: CASSFEGGGEQPQHF.